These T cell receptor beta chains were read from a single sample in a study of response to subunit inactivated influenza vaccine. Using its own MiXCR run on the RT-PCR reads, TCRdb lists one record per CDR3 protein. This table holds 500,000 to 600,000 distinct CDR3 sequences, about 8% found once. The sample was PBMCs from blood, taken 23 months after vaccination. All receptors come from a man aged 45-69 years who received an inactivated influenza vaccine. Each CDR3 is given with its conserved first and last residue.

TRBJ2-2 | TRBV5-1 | CASSLQLAGGRSGELFF
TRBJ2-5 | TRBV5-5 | CASSLGIAQETQYF
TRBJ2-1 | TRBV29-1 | CSVGPGLAGVIEQFF
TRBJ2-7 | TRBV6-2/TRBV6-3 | CASSYSLTGGGYEQYF
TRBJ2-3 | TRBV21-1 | CASSKSHRTDSTDTQYF
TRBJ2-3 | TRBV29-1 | CSEGLAGGRGDTQYF
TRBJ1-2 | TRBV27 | CASSCLGEPACYGYTF
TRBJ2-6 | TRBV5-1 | CASSLSSGFGANVLTF
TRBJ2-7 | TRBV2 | CASSEIAATTYEQYF
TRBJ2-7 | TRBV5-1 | CASSLVGGSYEQYF
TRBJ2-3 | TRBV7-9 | CASSISTGGGTDTQYF
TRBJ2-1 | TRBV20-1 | CSAYGRGLGNKQFF
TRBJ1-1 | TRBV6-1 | CASISGQGRTEAFF
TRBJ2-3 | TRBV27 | CASSMGQTNTDTQYF
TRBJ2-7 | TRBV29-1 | CSVADRGLTLQYF
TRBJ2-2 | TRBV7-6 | CASSGGLAATGELFF
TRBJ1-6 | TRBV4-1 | CASSQDWGNYNSPLHF
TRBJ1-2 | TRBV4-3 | CASSQLTTGNYSYTF
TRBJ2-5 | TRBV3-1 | CASSQDRKLAGGTQYF
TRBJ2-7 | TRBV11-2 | CASSLRRTSGYEQYF
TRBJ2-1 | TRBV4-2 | CASSHPDRDNEQFF
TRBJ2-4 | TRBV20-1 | CSARAPRGRLAKNIQYF
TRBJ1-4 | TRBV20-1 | CSARGDPGDEKLFF
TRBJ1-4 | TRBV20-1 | CSAQLGGIREKLFF
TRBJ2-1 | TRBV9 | CASSAGGGYNEQFF
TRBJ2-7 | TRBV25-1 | CASSEYRAPYEQYF
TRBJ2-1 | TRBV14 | CASSQTGSGYNEQFF
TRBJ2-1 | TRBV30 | CAWSLWTSGTADEQFF